This TCR beta chain emerged from a study of T cell responses to AZD1222 COVID-19 vaccine. As regards this clone: Its antigen is undetermined.

Germline values: CDR1 MNHEY, CDR2 SVGEGT. The ends lost 5 bases at V and 2 bases at J; junction bases unmatched: 11. The CDR3 extends over 16 amino acids. Clones were read by immunoSEQ multiplex PCR, and TCRdb kept only the in-frame ones, dropping some. The sample yields about 140,000 clones, about 87% seen once. Notes on the study in general: Repertoire sampling happened only post peak T cell response. Targets within unmutated variant regions were reportedly found for nearly half of spike-specific TCRs. An increase in Spike-specific TCR breadth and depth was observed after two AZD1222 doses.

The specimen was peripheral blood, collected on day 0 of AZD1222 vaccination. This rearrangement joins TRBV6-2 or TRBV6-3 to TRBJ1-1; TRBD1 agrees at 7 bases. The receptor was isolated from an adult in good health. The CDR3 nucleotides are TGTGCCAGCAGTCTCTTTACCGGGACAGCTAACACTGAAGCTTTCTTT. Translating it yields CASSLFTGTANTEAFF.